Listed here are 10 T cell receptor beta chains from one sample, sequenced in a study of early T cells in non-severe SARS-CoV-2 infection. Each CDR3 protein is one row after TCRdb ran MiXCR on the 5' RACE reads. This table holds tens of thousands of distinct CDR3 sequences, over 6% found once. The sequencing sample was made of whole blood. The source of these receptors is an adult who was a healthcare worker with PCR-confirmed SARS-CoV-2 infection or an uninfected control (not recorded which).

The table lists this clonotype with many counts. The V and J genes are TRBV20-1 and TRBJ1-1, with D hard to call. The CDR3 has 8 residues. The germline CDR1 and CDR2 sequences are DFQATT and SNEGSKA (reference sequence). Written as DNA, the CDR3 is TGCAGGTCGGAGAAAGCTTTCTTT. It specifies CRSEKAFF.

This clonotype was counted between two and nine times. The V gene is TRBV15, the J gene TRBJ1-6; no firm D call. Germline V gene lookup returns CDR1 LNHNV and CDR2 YYDKDF (reference sequence). The V gene lost 1 base and the J gene lost 1 base, with 8 bases spanning the gap. The CDR3 totals 16 residues. CDR3 residues: CATSRGGGSYNSPLHF. The CDR3 coding sequence is TGTGCCACCAGCAGAGGAGGAGGGTCCTATAATTCACCCCTCCACTTT.

This clonotype was detected only a few times. The chain links TRBV5-1 to TRBJ2-2; 9 bases are shared with TRBD2. The CDR3 has 14 residues. Germline loops: CDR1 SGHRS, CDR2 YFSETQ. The J segment lost 5 bases and the V segment lost 7 bases, leaving 6 bases of the junction unmatched. CDR3 amino acids: CASAGTSITGELFF. In DNA, the CDR3 is TGCGCCAGCGCCGGGACTAGCATAACCGGGGAGCTGTTTTTT.

The V gene is TRBV6-2 or TRBV6-3, the J gene TRBJ2-3, with TRBD2 identical over 8 bases. CDR1 is MNHEY and CDR2 is SVGEGT in the germline V gene. The V gene end was trimmed by 0 bases and the J gene end by 5 bases; junction bases not matched to a gene: 7. The CDR3 length is 16 residues. The CDR3 sequence: CASSYSHGGAKDTQYF. For the CDR3, the DNA is TGTGCCAGCAGTTACTCCCACGGGGGGGCGAAAGATACGCAGTATTTT.

A note on this clonotype: A single base separates this from a much larger clone, so it may be a read error. The CDR3 does not end in the conserved phenylalanine or tryptophan, so this is likely a read error. The chain combines TRBV12-3 or TRBV12-4 with TRBJ1-1, with TRBD1 matching 7 bases. Losses at the gene ends were 5 bases for V and 4 bases for J; bases not matched to a gene: 19. The CDR3 consists of 18 residues. The CDR3 bases are TGTGCCAGCAGTCCAGGGTTCGAGACAGGGCATGTCGGCACTGAAGCTTTCTCT. This codes for CASSPGFETGHVGTEAFS.

The chain is built from TRBV7-9 and TRBJ2-4, with 7 positions matching TRBD1. The junction had 15 bases not matched to a gene; V was cut back by 5 bases and J by 8 bases. Germline V gives CDR1 SEHNR, CDR2 FQNEAQ (reference sequence). The CDR3 sequence is 16 residues long. This CDR3 reads CASSDAPQGLGDIQYF. The CDR3, as DNA: TGTGCCAGCAGCGACGCCCCACAGGGGCTTGGGGACATTCAGTACTTC.

This clonotype showed up just a few times. V gene TRBV20-1 combines with J gene TRBJ2-3, with 8 bases identical to TRBD1. CDR1 is DFQATT, CDR2 SNEGSKA, per germline (reference sequence). V was clipped by 6 bases and J by 7 bases; unmatched bases: 6. This CDR3 spans 12 amino acids. This chain's CDR3 is CSATDRGNTQYF. CDR3 sequence (DNA): TGCAGTGCCACCGACAGGGGAAATACGCAGTATTTT.

This clonotype was counted many times. The chain links TRBV3-2 to TRBJ2-7; the D segment call TRBD1 is taken from the table without a DNA check. TRBV3-2 is shown as a pseudogene. The length of the CDR3 is 16 residues. The CDR3 nucleotides read TGTGCCAGCAGGGAGAAAGGACAGGGGGGGATCTACGAGCAGTACTTC. Protein sequence: CASREKGQGGIYEQYF.

This clonotype has ten or more counts. This rearrangement joins TRBV18 to TRBJ2-7; 8 positions agree with TRBD1. The CDR3 is 13 residues long. Unmatched junction bases numbered 7, after V lost 6 bases and J lost 6 bases. The germline gives CDR1 KGHSH, CDR2 LQKENI. CDR3 nucleotides: TGTGCCAGCTCTCCAACCACAGGGGGCGAGCAGTACTTC. This translates into CASSPTTGGEQYF.

This clonotype was counted many times. The V and J genes are TRBV14 and TRBJ2-1, with 10 bases lining up with TRBD2. Germline V gene data show CDR1 as SGHDN and CDR2 as FVKESK. V trimming: 4 bases; J trimming: 1 base; junction bases outside the gene matches: 7. The CDR3 loop spans 17 amino acids. Written as DNA, the CDR3 is TGTGCCAGCAGCCGAGGGCTTAGCGGGGGGTCCTACAATGAGCAGTTCTTC. This gives the protein CASSRGLSGGSYNEQFF.